This TCR beta chain was retrieved from a study of T-cell reconstitution after alpha-beta-depleted transplantation in children. Construction of the TCRbeta library involved unique molecular identifiers. One entry per CDR3 protein, called by TCRdb with MiXCR from the PCR reads. The table includes about 360,000 distinct CDR3 sequences, about 14% detected once. Trimming at V came to 4 bases and at J to 4 bases, leaving 9 bases not matched to a gene. The length of the CDR3 is 15 residues. Germline assignment: CDR1 MNHEY and CDR2 SVGEGT. The chain recombines TRBV6-2 or TRBV6-3 with TRBJ2-5; the match to TRBD2 covers 7 bases. The source was PBMCs, collected from the stem cell graft. The sequence came from a human donor who donated a stem cell graft to a child with Fanconi anemia. The CDR3 spells CASSFGGREGETQYF. Here the CDR3 DNA reads TGTGCCAGCAGTTTCGGCGGCAGGGAGGGAGAGACCCAGTACTTC.